Below, 29 T cell receptor beta chains from the same sample are listed, as sequenced in a study of identical twins. TCRdb fed the 5' RACE reads into MiXCR, producing one record per CDR3 protein. The repertoire holds about 530,000 distinct CDR3 sequences, 20% to 25% seen once, with approximately 0.49% in the top ten. Separately, the same data were catalogued under a study of yellow fever vaccine responses in identical twins.

The sequenced sample was CD4+ T cells sorted from blood. These receptors were taken from a woman between 18 and 30 years old in good health.

The rearrangement uses TRBV7-9 and TRBJ2-2, with D uncertain. The CDR3 extends over 17 amino acids. Trimming left V 5 bases short and J 1 base short, with 17 bases between. Per germline, CDR1 SEHNR and CDR2 FQNEAQ (reference sequence). The DNA of the CDR3 is TGTGCCAGCAGCCAAGAAAGGAGTTCCGAGAACACCGGGGAGCTGTTTTTT. Residues: CASSQERSSENTGELFF.

This chain links TRBV14 with TRBJ2-4; possible D gene TRBD1, 5 bases. This CDR3 comprises 14 residues. Germline CDR1 and CDR2: SGHDN and FVKESK. Trimming left V 1 base short and J 9 bases short, with 13 bases between. The CDR3 DNA reads as TGTGCCAGCAGCCAAGCCAGGGCGGTGGGCATTCAGTACTTC. Protein: CASSQARAVGIQYF.

This clonotype has at least ten counts. This rearrangement joins TRBV4-1 to TRBJ2-7; D possibly corresponds to TRBD2 (5 bases). Germline lookup yields CDR1 MGHRA and CDR2 YSYEKL. The V end lost 1 base, the J end lost 2 bases, and 12 bases lay between the germline ends. CDR3 size: 15 residues. The CDR3 coding sequence is TGCGCCAGCAGCCAAGGACTAACCGTACCCTACGAGCAGTACTTC. This translates into CASSQGLTVPYEQYF.

This clonotype turned up a few times. The chain carries TRBV6-6 and TRBJ2-7, with D unresolved. V lost 2 bases and J 6 bases, leaving 5 bases between the germline ends. The CDR3 has 11 amino acids. The germline V gene has CDR1 MNHNY and CDR2 SVGAGI (reference sequence). Here the CDR3 DNA reads TGTGCCAGCAGTTACGGCAGCGAGCAGTACTTC. Its translation: CASSYGSEQYF.

The V gene is TRBV4-1, the J gene TRBJ2-7, with 8 nucleotides matching TRBD1. Germline loops: CDR1 MGHRA, CDR2 YSYEKL. Trimming cost V 1 base and J 7 bases; bases outside gene matches: 9. The CDR3 consists of 15 residues. The CDR3 sequence is CASSQGTGGSIEQYF. CDR3 DNA sequence: TGCGCCAGCAGCCAAGGAACAGGGGGTTCTATTGAGCAGTACTTC.

This clonotype was counted only a few times. The chain combines TRBV6-1 with TRBJ1-2, with D unresolved. Germline CDR1 is MNHNS and CDR2 is SASEGT. This CDR3 contains 13 residues. The V and J ends lost 6 bases and 2 bases respectively, with 10 bases between them. Here the CDR3 DNA reads TGTGCCAGCAGCTGGTCTCGGAACTATGGCTACACCTTC. It translates to CASSWSRNYGYTF.

This clonotype was seen a few times. V and J are TRBV27 and TRBJ1-6; no clear D. This CDR3 is 15 amino acids long. Trimming shortened V by 2 bases and J by 1 base, and 6 bases separated the two germline ends. Germline CDR1 reads MNHEY; CDR2 reads SMNVEV (reference sequence). CDR3 protein: CASSLGESYNSPLHF. The CDR3 DNA reads as TGTGCCAGCAGTTTAGGGGAGTCCTATAATTCACCCCTCCACTTT.

This clonotype was seen more than once but under ten times. This chain links TRBV24-1 with TRBJ2-1; either TRBD1 or TRBD2 may supply D (7 bases each). V lost 4 bases to trimming and J lost 4 bases, with 16 bases between them. Looked up from germline, CDR1 is KGHDR and CDR2 is SFDVKD. The CDR3 extends over 16 amino acids. The CDR3 reads CATSEPTGREYNEQFF. The DNA of the CDR3 is TGTGCCACCAGTGAACCGACAGGGAGGGAATACAATGAGCAGTTCTTC.

CDR3 in amino acids: CSASRPSGRAYNEQFF. CDR3 sequence (DNA): TGCAGTGCTAGTCGGCCTAGCGGGAGGGCCTACAATGAGCAGTTCTTC. The chain links TRBV20-1 to TRBJ2-1; TRBD2 matches at 12 bases. Germline CDR1 is DFQATT and CDR2 is SNEGSKA (reference sequence). This CDR3 spans 16 amino acids. Germline trimming cut 3 bases from V and 2 bases from J; bases unmatched to any gene: 5.

This clonotype has ten or more counts. The genes are TRBV12-3 or TRBV12-4 and TRBJ1-1; TRBD1 matches at 8 bases. There are 14 residues in the CDR3. J was trimmed by 0 bases and V by 6 bases; bases with no gene match: 3. The chain's CDR3 is CASRLTGVNTEAFF. The CDR3 region has the DNA TGTGCCAGCAGGCTGACAGGGGTGAACACTGAAGCTTTCTTT.

The sample holds a few counts of this clonotype. The chain is built from TRBV10-1 and TRBJ2-1, with 14 bases that match TRBD2. J was trimmed by 9 bases and V by 2 bases; bases with no gene match: 6. CDR3 length: 16 residues. Germline V gene data show CDR1 as WNHNN and CDR2 as SYGVQD (reference sequence). In DNA, the CDR3 is TGCGCCAGCAGTGAGGGGACTAGCGGGAGCTTTTCTGAGCAGTTCTTC. As protein: CASSEGTSGSFSEQFF.

The chain carries TRBV5-6 and TRBJ2-2; D is uncertain. The length of the CDR3 is 16 residues. The V and J ends lost 0 bases and 2 bases respectively, with 11 bases between them. From germline, CDR1 is SGHDT and CDR2 YYEEEE. The CDR3 coding sequence is TGTGCCAGCAGCTTGGGCAGCCTTTTTAACACCGGGGAGCTGTTTTTT. Translated, it gives CASSLGSLFNTGELFF.

The J gene is TRBJ2-1, the V gene TRBV11-3; 8 nucleotides align to TRBD2. The CDR3 runs to 15 residues. After removal of 1 base from V and 6 bases from J, the junction contained 5 bases not matched to a gene. Germline CDR1 and CDR2: SGHNT and YENEEA. DNA of the CDR3: TGTGCCAGCAGCTTAGCTACTAGCGGAGGCAATGAGCAGTTCTTC. Encoded protein: CASSLATSGGNEQFF.

This clonotype showed up just a few times. The genes are TRBV12-3 or TRBV12-4 and TRBJ2-7; D unresolved. The CDR3 has 11 amino acids. V lost 3 bases to trimming and J lost 6 bases, with 6 bases between them. DNA of the CDR3: TGTGCCAGCAGTTTTGGCCGCGAGCAGTACTTC. Its protein is CASSFGREQYF.

The rearrangement uses TRBV29-1 and TRBJ1-1; a possible D gene is TRBD1 (5 bases). Germline V CDR1 and CDR2: SQVTM, ANQGSEA. This CDR3 is built from 12 residues. V lost 7 bases, J lost 5 bases, and 14 bases lay in between. In nucleotides, the CDR3 is TGCAGCGCCGGACATAGTTTGACTGAAGCTTTCTTT. This translates into CSAGHSLTEAFF.

This rearrangement joins TRBV4-1 to TRBJ2-5; 10 nucleotides line up with TRBD2. The CDR3 is made up of 15 amino acids. The germline gives CDR1 MGHRA, CDR2 YSYEKL. Losses at the gene ends were 1 base for V and 5 bases for J; bases not matched to a gene: 4. The CDR3 DNA sequence: TGCGCCAGCAGCCAAGGGACTAGCGGACCCGAGACCCAGTACTTC. This encodes CASSQGTSGPETQYF.

This clonotype appeared a few times. V usage is TRBV7-8 and J usage is TRBJ2-2; 7 nucleotides match TRBD1. Unmatched junction bases numbered 8, after V lost 5 bases and J lost 5 bases. CDR1 SGHVS and CDR2 FQNEAQ come from the germline V gene. This CDR3 is 15 amino acids long. The CDR3: CASSPRGGTTGELFF. The CDR3 DNA is TGTGCCAGCAGCCCCAGAGGGGGCACAACCGGGGAGCTGTTTTTT.

This chain connects TRBV5-1 to TRBJ1-4; D gene ambiguous. The V gene lost 4 bases and the J gene lost 0 bases, with 10 bases spanning the gap. Germline CDR1 is SGHRS and CDR2 is YFSETQ. The CDR3 has 15 residues. CDR3 sequence reads: CASSPTHATNEKLFF. CDR3 bases: TGCGCCAGCAGCCCAACCCATGCAACTAATGAAAAACTGTTTTTT.

There are a few counts of this clonotype. The J gene is TRBJ1-5, the V gene TRBV15, with D possibly being TRBD1 (5 bases). The CDR3 length is 15 residues. Germline lookup yields CDR1 LNHNV and CDR2 YYDKDF (reference sequence). V was shortened by 0 bases and J by 7 bases, with 13 bases between the two germline ends. The CDR3 DNA is TGTGCCACCAGCAGAGATATGGGGGTAGGGCAGCCCCAGCATTTT. Amino acid sequence: CATSRDMGVGQPQHF.

About this clonotype itself: A junction end diverges from the germline sequence, so it may reflect a read error. The V and J genes are TRBV2 and TRBJ2-5; tentatively, D is TRBD1 or TRBD2 (5 bases each). The CDR3 has 13 residues. Per the germline V gene, CDR1 is SNHLY and CDR2 is FYNNEI. The CDR3 sequence is CASSGDPGSVWDF. The CDR3 DNA follows: TGTGCCAGCAGTGGGGACCCTGGCTCGGTGTGGGACTTC.

The J gene is TRBJ2-2, the V gene TRBV5-5; the D is unclear. The CDR3 length is 14 residues. Germline CDR1 is SGHKS and CDR2 is YYEKEE (reference sequence). The ends were cut back, 0 bases at V and 7 bases at J, with 10 bases in the middle. The CDR3 sequence is CASSLGPYNGELFF. In DNA, the CDR3 is TGTGCCAGCAGCTTGGGTCCCTATAACGGGGAGCTGTTTTTT.

This clonotype was counted only a few times. The chain carries TRBV12-3 or TRBV12-4 and TRBJ2-7; D is possibly TRBD1 or TRBD2 (5 bases each). V gave up 6 bases and J gave up 6 bases, with 15 bases separating them. The CDR3 totals 13 residues. This chain's CDR3 is CASSRGWAGEQYF. CDR3 in DNA: TGTGCCAGCAGCCGGGGCTGGGCAGGCGAGCAGTACTTC.

This clonotype has a handful of counts. The chain uses TRBV2 and TRBJ2-1, with D unresolved. The V gene lost 8 bases and the J gene lost 7 bases, with 6 bases spanning the gap. Germline values: CDR1 SNHLY, CDR2 FYNNEI. CDR3 size: 10 residues. The CDR3 DNA is TGTGCCAGCTTCACAAATGAGCAGTTCTTC. It translates to CASFTNEQFF.

This chain links TRBV7-3 with TRBJ1-2; D unclear. CDR3 size: 17 residues. V shed 6 bases and J shed 4 bases, with 24 bases lying between them. The germline V gene has CDR1 SGHTA and CDR2 FQGTGA. CDR3 sequence reads: CASSKMRDQIPPYGYTF. In DNA form, the CDR3 reads TGTGCCAGCAGTAAAATGAGGGATCAAATACCACCCTATGGCTACACCTTC. Full variable domain (remainder filled in from reference TRBV7-3 and TRBJ1-2): GAGVSQTPSNKVTEKGKYVELRCDPISGHTALYWYRQSLGQGPEFLIYFQGTGAADDSGLPNDRFFAVRPEGSVSTLKIQRTERGDSAVYLCASSKMRDQIPPYGYTFGSGTRLTVV.

The chain recombines TRBV28 with TRBJ1-6; D ambiguous. Germline lookup yields CDR1 MDHEN and CDR2 SYDVKM. This CDR3 spans 12 amino acids. The germline V and J ends were trimmed by 3 bases and 11 bases, with 8 bases remaining between them. CDR3 region: CASSFPGTPLHF. The CDR3 DNA is TGTGCCAGCAGTTTCCCCGGGACACCCCTCCACTTT.

The chain has TRBV15 and TRBJ2-4; D remains ambiguous. The CDR3 loop spans 13 amino acids. Deletions cut 0 bases from V and 14 bases from J, with 14 bases between. Germline assignment: CDR1 LNHNV and CDR2 YYDKDF (reference sequence). The CDR3 DNA reads TGTGCCACCAGCAGAGATCGGGTAGACTGGGAGTACTTC. It translates to CATSRDRVDWEYF.

V and J are TRBV20-1 and TRBJ2-2, with D uncertain. V was trimmed by 6 bases and J by 1 base, leaving 9 bases between them. Germline CDR1 DFQATT, CDR2 SNEGSKA (reference sequence). The CDR3 is made up of 13 amino acids. CDR3 sequence (DNA): TGCAGTGCCCAAAGGGAGAACACCGGGGAGCTGTTTTTT. As protein: CSAQRENTGELFF.

The sample holds one count of this clonotype. This chain joins TRBV24-1 and TRBJ2-1, with D hard to call. The V gene's germline CDR1 is KGHDR and CDR2 SFDVKD. The CDR3 contains 16 residues. With 3 bases removed from V and 2 bases from J, the gap between germline ends came to 13 bases. This CDR3 is CATSDVKHGAYNEQFF. The CDR3 nucleotides are TGTGCCACCAGTGATGTCAAGCATGGCGCCTACAATGAGCAGTTCTTC.

The chain is built from TRBV2 and TRBJ2-1; 8 bases align to TRBD1. Germline V gene lookup returns CDR1 SNHLY and CDR2 FYNNEI. The CDR3 sequence is 13 residues long. Trimming took 11 bases from V and 4 from J; bases not matched to a gene: 7. Here the CDR3 reads CAGGTGMYNEQFF. The CDR3 coding sequence is TGTGCCGGAGGGACAGGAATGTACAATGAGCAGTTCTTC.